This T cell receptor (beta chain) was profiled in a study of cytomegalovirus exposure and HLA in healthy donors. About this clone itself: Its antigen remains unidentified.

Points from the study as a whole: For most TCR beta V segments, an earlier analysis put the productive rate at about 90% or about 30% of the time.

It was with 60 Vbeta and 13 Jbeta primers that the PCR ran. Repertoires were generated with immunoSEQ multiplex PCR, while TCRdb's copy carries only in-frame clones and drops some. The data show about 120,000 clones, over 8% seen once. The sequenced material came from PBMCs. The receptor was isolated from a man younger than 40 in good health and CMV-seronegative.

As DNA, the CDR3 is TGTGCCAGCAGGACACAGACAGATACGCAGTATTTT. This translates into CASRTQTDTQYF. The chain joins TRBV6-5 to TRBJ2-3; no clear D gene. The CDR3 contains 12 residues. Trimming stripped 6 bases from V and 3 bases from J, with 7 bases between. The germline CDR1 and CDR2 sequences are MNHEY and SVGAGI.